This record covers a single T cell receptor (beta chain). Original methodology: By means of reference gene primer amplification, nucleated cell counts were estimated. The repertoire was sequenced with immunoSEQ multiplex PCR; TCRdb's copy has only in-frame clones and lacks some. From that table come the V and J calls and clone size; the DNA was used to work out D and trimming. The table includes some 48,000 clones, approximately 84% detected once. The sample is drawn from a study of blood T cell repertoires in COVID-19. Germline assignment: CDR1 KGHSH and CDR2 LQKENI. CDR3 size: 13 residues. Trimming removed 0 bases at V and 2 bases at J, with 5 bases between.

Sequenced sample: peripheral blood. This rearrangement joins TRBV18 to TRBJ2-7; no clear D gene. The receptor was isolated from a man aged 50 to 60 with acute or convalescent COVID-19. The CDR3 sequence is CASSPPAAYEQYF. CDR3 bases: TGTGCCAGCTCACCACCGGCCGCCTACGAGCAGTACTTC.